This T cell receptor beta chain was sequenced during a study of Ad26.COV2.S vaccination and SARS-CoV-2 variants. Regarding treatment: about 20 received Ad26.COV2.S at low or high dose, single or two shots; about five received placebo; per-sample allocation not given. Samples were taken on day 63 after the first vaccine or placebo injection. Some clones are missing from TCRdb's copy, which holds only in-frame ones; the method was immunoSEQ multiplex PCR. The sample lists more than 300,000 clones, approximately 86% seen once, with over 8.5% in the top ten. Sequencing was performed on peripheral blood, taken in a trial of Ad26.COV2.S vaccine versus placebo. The origin of this receptor is a person aged 18-60 years who received the Ad26.COV2.S COVID-19 vaccine or a placebo.

The CDR3: CASSQEAAGANTGELFF. CDR3 DNA: TGTGCCAGCAGCCAAGAGGCGGCAGGGGCTAACACCGGGGAGCTGTTTTTT. The chain has TRBV4-2 and TRBJ2-2, with D possibly matching TRBD1 (6 bases). This CDR3 contains 17 residues. Trimming left V 0 bases short and J 2 bases short, with 13 bases between. Germline V gene sequence: CDR1 LGHNA, CDR2 YNFKEQ.